Shown below are 5 T cell receptor beta chains from a single sample sequenced in a study of regulatory T cells in long-lasting Graves disease. Building the TCR beta libraries relied on iRepertoire HTBI primers, and CDR3 regions underwent Arm-PCR. TCRdb reprocessed the multiplex PCR reads via MiXCR and lists one record per CDR3 protein. The sample lists 310,000 or so distinct CDR3 sequences, 20% occurring once. Regarding time point: persistent/refractory GD, antithyroid drugs over 5 years with positive TRAb. The authors made the TCR library using RNA they extracted from PBMCs. Here the sequenced sample was peripheral blood mononuclear cells (PBMCs), taken when the disease was refractory, from a patient treated with antithyroid drugs. These receptors were taken from a female donor with Graves disease.

This clonotype was counted many times. The chain has TRBV2 and TRBJ1-2; no reliable D call. Germline CDR1 SNHLY, CDR2 FYNNEI. This CDR3 contains 11 residues. Trimming stripped 6 bases from V and 5 bases from J, with 7 bases between. The CDR3 sequence is CASSREYGYTF. The CDR3 DNA is TGTGCCAGCAGCCGAGAGTATGGCTACACCTTC. The whole variable domain, filled in from reference TRBV2 and TRBJ1-2, reads EPEVTQTPSHQVTQMGQEVILRCVPISNHLYFYWYRQILGQKVEFLVSFYNNEISEKSEIFDDQFSVERPDGSNFTLKIRSTKLEDSAMYFCASSREYGYTFGSGTRLTVV.

CDR3 amino acids: CSASRTYEQYF. CDR3 bases: TGCAGTGCTAGCCGAACCTACGAGCAGTACTTC. The chain joins TRBV20-1 to TRBJ2-7; D is uncertain. The CDR3 is made up of 11 amino acids. V shed 3 bases and J shed 2 bases, with 5 bases lying between them. The germline V gene encodes CDR1 DFQATT and CDR2 SNEGSKA (reference sequence).

This clonotype has at least ten counts. V is TRBV2 and J is TRBJ1-2; possible D gene TRBD1, 6 bases. Germline values: CDR1 SNHLY, CDR2 FYNNEI. V lost 3 bases and J lost 4, with 15 bases in between. The CDR3 spans 15 residues. The CDR3 loop is CASSEDGGGGYGYTF. In DNA form, the CDR3 reads TGTGCCAGCAGTGAGGACGGAGGGGGGGGCTATGGCTACACCTTC.

Only a few counts were recorded for this clonotype. This may be a read error: a much more frequent sequence differs by one nucleotide. The genes are TRBV2 and TRBJ2-5; D may match TRBD1 or TRBD2 (5 bases each). V shed 3 bases and J shed 7 bases, with 12 bases lying between them. Germline V CDR1 and CDR2: SNHLY, FYNNEI. The CDR3 has 13 residues. This CDR3 is CASSDQGSGTQYF. CDR3 DNA: TGTGCCAGCAGTGATCAGGGAAGCGGGACCCAGTACTTC.

In its sample, this clonotype was seen many times. The rearrangement links TRBV20-1 to TRBJ2-7; 8 nucleotides line up with TRBD2. There are 14 residues in the CDR3. The V and J ends lost 3 bases and 2 bases, in that order; junction bases with no gene match: 6. Looked up from germline, CDR1 is DFQATT and CDR2 is SNEGSKA (reference sequence). In DNA form, the CDR3 reads TGCAGTGCTAGGAAGGGACTAGGGACCTACGAGCAGTACTTC. Translating gives CSARKGLGTYEQYF.